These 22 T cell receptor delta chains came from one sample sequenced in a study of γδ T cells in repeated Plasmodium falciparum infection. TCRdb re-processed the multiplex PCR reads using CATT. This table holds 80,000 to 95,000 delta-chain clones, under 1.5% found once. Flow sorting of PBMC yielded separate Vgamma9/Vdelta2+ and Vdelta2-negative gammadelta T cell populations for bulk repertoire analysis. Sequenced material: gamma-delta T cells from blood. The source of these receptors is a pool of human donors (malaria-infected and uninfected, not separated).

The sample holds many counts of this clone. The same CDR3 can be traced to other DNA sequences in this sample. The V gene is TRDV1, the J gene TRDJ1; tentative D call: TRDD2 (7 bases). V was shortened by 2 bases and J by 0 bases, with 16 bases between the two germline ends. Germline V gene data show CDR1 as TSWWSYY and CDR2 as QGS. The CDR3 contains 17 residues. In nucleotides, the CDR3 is TGTGCTCTTGGGGAAAACTTCCTAGGGGATTACACCGATAAACTCATCTTT. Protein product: CALGENFLGDYTDKLIF.

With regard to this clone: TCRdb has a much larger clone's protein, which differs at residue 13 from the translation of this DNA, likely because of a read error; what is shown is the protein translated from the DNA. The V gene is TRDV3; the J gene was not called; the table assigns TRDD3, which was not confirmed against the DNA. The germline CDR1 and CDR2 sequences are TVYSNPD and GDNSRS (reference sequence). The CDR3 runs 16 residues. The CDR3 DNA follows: TGTGCCGTTTTTGGACTTCGGGGGGATACCCTTGATAACCTCATCTTT. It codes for CAVFGLRGDTLDNLIF.

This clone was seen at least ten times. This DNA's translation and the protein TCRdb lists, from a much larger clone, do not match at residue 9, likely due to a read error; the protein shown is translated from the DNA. The CDR3 DNA reads TGTGCCTGTGACGGCTACTGGGGGGTTTACACCGATAAACTCATCTTT. Residues: CACDGYWGVYTDKLIF. This rearrangement joins TRDV2 to TRDJ1; 8 positions agree with TRDD3. The length of the CDR3 is 16 residues. Germline V gene data show CDR1 as GEAIGNYY and CDR2 as EKD. V was pared by 3 bases and J by 0 bases, with 8 bases of the junction left unmatched.

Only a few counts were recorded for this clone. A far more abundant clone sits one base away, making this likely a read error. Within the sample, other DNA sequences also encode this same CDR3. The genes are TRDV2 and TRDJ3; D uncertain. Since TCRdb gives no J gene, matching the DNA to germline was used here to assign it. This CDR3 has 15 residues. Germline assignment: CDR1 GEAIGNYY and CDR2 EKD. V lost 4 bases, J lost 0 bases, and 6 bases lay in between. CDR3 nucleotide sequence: TGTGCCTGTGATACCGACTCCTGGGACACCCGACAGATGTTTTTC. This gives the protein CACDTDSWDTRQMFF.

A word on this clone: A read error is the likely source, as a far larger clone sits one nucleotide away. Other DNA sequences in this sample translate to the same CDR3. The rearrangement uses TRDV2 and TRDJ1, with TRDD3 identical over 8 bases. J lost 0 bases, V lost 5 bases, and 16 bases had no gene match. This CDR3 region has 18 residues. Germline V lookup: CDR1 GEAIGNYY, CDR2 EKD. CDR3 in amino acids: CACARRTWGYPNTDKLIF. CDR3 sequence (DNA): TGTGCCTGTGCCCGTAGGACTTGGGGATACCCGAACACCGATAAACTCATCTTT.

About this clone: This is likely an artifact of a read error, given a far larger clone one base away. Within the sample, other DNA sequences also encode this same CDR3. The CDR3 loop is CACDTLRSGVSGSYTDKLIF. As DNA, the CDR3 is TGTGCCTGTGACACCCTGCGCTCTGGGGTCTCGGGGAGTTATACCGATAAACTCATCTTT. The gene calls are TRDV2 and TRDJ1; D might be TRDD3 (6 bases). V lost 0 bases to trimming and J lost 2 bases, with 27 bases between them. Germline-derived CDR1 and CDR2 are GEAIGNYY and EKD. The CDR3 runs to 20 residues.

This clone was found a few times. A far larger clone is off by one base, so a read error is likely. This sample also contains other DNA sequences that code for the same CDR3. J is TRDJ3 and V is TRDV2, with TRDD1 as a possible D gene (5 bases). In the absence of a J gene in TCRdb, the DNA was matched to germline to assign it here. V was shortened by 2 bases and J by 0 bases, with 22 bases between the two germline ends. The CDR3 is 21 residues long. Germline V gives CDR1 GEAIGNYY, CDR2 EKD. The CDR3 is CACDIVPLGIEASWDTRQMFF. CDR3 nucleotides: TGTGCCTGTGACATCGTCCCTTTGGGAATAGAAGCCTCCTGGGACACCCGACAGATGTTTTTC.

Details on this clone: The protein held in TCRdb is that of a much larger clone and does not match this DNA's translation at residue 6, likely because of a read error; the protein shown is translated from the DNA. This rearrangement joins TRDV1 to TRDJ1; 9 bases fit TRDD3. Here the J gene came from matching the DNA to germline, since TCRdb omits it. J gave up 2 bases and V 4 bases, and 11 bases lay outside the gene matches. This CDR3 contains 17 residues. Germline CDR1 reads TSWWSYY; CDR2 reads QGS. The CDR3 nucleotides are TGTGCTCTTGGGGTCGTGGCTGGGGGATTCTCTACCGATAAACTCATCTTT. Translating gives CALGVVAGGFSTDKLIF.

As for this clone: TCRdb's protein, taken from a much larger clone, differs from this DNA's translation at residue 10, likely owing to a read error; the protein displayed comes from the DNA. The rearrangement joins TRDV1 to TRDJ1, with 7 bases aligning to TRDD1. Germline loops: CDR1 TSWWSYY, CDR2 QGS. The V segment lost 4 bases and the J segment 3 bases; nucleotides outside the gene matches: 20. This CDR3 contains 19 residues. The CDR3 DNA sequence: TGTGCTCTTGGGGGACAAATAGTCCTGGAGGATAGGAAATCCGATAAACTCATCTTT. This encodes CALGGQIVLEDRKSDKLIF.

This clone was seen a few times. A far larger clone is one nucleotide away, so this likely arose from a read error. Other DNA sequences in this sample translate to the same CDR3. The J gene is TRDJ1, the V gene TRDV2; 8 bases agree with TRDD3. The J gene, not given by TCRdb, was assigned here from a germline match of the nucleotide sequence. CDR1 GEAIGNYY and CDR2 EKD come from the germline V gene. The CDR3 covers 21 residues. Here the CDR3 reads CACDSLPGGPRHGTNTDKLIF. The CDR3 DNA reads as TGTGCCTGCGACAGTCTCCCTGGGGGACCCCGACATGGTACTAACACCGATAAACTCATCTTT.

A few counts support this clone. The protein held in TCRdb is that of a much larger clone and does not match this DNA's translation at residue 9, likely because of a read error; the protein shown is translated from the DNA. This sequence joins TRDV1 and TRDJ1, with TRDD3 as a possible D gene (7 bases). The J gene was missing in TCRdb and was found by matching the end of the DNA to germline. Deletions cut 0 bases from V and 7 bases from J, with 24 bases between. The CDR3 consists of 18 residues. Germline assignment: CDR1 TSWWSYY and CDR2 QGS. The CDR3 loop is CALGELPSHDGGGPKLIF. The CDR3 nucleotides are TGTGCTCTTGGGGAACTTCCTTCCCACGATGGTGGGGGACCTAAACTCATCTTT.

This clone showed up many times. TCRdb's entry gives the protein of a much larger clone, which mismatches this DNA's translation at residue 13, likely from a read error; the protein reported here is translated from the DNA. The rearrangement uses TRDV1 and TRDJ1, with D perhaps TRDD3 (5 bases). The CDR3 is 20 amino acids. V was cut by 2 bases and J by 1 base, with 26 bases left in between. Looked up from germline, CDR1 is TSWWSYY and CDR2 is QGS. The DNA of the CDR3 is TGTGCTCTTGGGGAAAACAGCGGGCCATCCTCGGGGGCCCTCACCGATAAACTCATCTTT. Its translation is CALGENSGPSSGALTDKLIF.

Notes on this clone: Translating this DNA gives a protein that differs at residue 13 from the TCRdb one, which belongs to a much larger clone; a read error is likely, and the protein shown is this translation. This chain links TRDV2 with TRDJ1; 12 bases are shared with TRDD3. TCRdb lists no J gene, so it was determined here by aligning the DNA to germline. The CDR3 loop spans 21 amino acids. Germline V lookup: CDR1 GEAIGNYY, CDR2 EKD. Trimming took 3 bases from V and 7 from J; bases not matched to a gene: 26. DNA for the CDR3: TGTGCCTGTGACCGTGTTTCCCCCACTGGGGGATACCTGCGCGGACGAGGTAAACTCATCTTT. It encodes CACDRVSPTGGYLRGRGKLIF.

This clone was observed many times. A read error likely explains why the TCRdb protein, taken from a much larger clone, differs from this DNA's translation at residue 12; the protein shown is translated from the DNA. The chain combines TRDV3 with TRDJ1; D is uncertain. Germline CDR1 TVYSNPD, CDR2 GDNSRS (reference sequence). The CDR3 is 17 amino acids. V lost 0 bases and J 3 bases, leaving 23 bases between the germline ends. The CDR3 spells CAFSWSLRVWYADKLIF. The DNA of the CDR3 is TGTGCCTTTAGTTGGAGTCTTCGGGTCTGGTACGCCGATAAACTCATCTTT. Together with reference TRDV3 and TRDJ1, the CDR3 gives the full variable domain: CDKVTQSSPDQTVASGSEVVLLCTYDTVYSNPDLFWYRIRPDYSFQFVFYGDNSRSEGADFTQGRFSVKHILTQKAFHLVISPVRTEDSATYYCAFSWSLRVWYADKLIFGKGTRVTVEP.

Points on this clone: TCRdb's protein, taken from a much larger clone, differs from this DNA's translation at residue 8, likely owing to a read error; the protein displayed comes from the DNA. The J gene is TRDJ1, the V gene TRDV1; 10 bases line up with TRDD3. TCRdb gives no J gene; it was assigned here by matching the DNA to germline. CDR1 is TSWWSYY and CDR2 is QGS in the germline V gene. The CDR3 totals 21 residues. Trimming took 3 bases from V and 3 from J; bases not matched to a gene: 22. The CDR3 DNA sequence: TGTGCTCTTGGGGACTCGGCCCTCCTCCGGGCTGGGGGATATTGCCCCGATAAACTCATCTTT. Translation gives CALGDSALLRAGGYCPDKLIF.

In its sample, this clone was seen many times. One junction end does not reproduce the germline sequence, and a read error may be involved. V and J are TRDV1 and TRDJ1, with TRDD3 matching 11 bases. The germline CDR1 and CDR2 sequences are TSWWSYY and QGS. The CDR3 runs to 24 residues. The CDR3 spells CAIGEPFTFLNWGIYPRYTDKLIF. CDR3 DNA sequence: TGTGCTATTGGGGAGCCTTTTACCTTCCTCAACTGGGGGATATATCCTAGGTACACCGATAAACTCATCTTT.

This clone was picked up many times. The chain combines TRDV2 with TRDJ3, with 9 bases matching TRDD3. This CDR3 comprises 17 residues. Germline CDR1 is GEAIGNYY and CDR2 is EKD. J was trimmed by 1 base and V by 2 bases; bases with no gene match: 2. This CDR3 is CACDNTGGSWDTRQMFF. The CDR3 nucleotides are TGTGCCTGTGACAATACTGGGGGATCCTGGGACACCCGACAGATGTTTTTC.

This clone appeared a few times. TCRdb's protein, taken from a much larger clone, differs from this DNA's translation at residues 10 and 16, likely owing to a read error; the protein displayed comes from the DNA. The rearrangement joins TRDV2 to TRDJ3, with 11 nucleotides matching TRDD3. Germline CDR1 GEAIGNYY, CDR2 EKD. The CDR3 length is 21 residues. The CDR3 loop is CACDEVLGDMPRSWDIRQMFF. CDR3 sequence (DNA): TGTGCCTGTGACGAGGTACTGGGGGATATGCCCCGTTCCTGGGACATCCGACAGATGTTTTTC.

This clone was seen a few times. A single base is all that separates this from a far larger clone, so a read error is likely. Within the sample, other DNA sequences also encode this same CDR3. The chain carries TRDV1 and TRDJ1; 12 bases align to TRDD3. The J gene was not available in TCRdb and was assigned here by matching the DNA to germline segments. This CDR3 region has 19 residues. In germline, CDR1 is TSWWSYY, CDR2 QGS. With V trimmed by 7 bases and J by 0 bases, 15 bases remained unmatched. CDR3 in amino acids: CALALLGTGGYLYTDKLIF. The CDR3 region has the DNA TGTGCTCTTGCCCTACTCGGGACTGGGGGATACTTGTACACCGATAAACTCATCTTT.

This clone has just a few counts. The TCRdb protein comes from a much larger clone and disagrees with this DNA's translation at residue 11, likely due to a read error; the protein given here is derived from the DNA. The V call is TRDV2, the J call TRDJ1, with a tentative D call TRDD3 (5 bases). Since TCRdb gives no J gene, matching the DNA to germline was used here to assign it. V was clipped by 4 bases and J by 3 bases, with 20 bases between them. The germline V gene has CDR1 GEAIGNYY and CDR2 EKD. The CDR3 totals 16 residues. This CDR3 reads CACETMGSRSPDKLIF. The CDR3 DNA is TGTGCCTGTGAAACTATGGGGTCCCGGTCACCCGATAAACTCATCTTT.

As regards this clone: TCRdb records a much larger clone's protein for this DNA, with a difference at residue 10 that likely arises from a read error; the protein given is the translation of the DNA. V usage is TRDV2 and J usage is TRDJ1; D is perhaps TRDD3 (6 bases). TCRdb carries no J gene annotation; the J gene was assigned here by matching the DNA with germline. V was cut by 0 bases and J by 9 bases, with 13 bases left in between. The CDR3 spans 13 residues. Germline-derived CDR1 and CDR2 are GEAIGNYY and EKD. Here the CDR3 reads CACDTGWGTELIF. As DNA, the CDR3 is TGTGCCTGTGACACCGGCTGGGGAACCGAACTCATCTTT.

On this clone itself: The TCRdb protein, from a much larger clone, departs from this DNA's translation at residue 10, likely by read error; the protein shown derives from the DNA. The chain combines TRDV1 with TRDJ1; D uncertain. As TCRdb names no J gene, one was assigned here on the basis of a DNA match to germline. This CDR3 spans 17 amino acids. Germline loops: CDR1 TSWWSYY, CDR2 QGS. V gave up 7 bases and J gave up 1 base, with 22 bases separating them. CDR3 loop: CALESLPACIGTDKLIF. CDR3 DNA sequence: TGTGCTCTTGAGAGTCTACCTGCCTGTATCGGCACCGATAAACTCATCTTT.